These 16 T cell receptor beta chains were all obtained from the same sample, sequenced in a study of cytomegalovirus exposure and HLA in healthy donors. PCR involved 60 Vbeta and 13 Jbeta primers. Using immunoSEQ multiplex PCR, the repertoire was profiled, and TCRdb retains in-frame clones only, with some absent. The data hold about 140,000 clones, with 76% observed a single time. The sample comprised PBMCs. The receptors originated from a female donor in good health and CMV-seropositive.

CDR3 in DNA: TGTGCCTGGAGTGTAGAGGGCAGCAAGGGTGAAGCTTTCTTT. It encodes CAWSVEGSKGEAFF. The chain combines TRBV30 with TRBJ1-1; D remains ambiguous. Germline V gene data show CDR1 as GTSNPN and CDR2 as SVGIG (reference sequence). This CDR3 spans 14 amino acids. V was shortened by 0 bases and J by 7 bases, with 15 bases between the two germline ends.

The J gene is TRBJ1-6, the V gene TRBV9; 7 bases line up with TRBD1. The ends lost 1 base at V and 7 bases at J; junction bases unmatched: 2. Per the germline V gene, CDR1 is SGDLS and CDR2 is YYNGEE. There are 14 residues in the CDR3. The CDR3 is CASSVRDSNSPLHF. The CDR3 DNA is TGTGCCAGCAGCGTACGGGACAGCAATTCACCCCTCCACTTT.

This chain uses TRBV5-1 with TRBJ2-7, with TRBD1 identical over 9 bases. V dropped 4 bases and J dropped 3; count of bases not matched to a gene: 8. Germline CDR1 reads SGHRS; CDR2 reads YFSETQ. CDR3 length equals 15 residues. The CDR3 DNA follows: TGCGCCAGCAGCCTTCGCCGGGACAGGGTCTACGAGCAGTACTTC. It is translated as CASSLRRDRVYEQYF.

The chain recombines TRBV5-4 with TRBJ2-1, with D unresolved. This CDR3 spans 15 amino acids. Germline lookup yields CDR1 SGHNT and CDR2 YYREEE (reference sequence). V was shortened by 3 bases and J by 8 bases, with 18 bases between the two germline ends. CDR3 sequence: CASSSARSHRDEQFF. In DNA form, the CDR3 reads TGTGCCAGCAGCTCCGCTAGATCCCACCGCGATGAGCAGTTCTTC.

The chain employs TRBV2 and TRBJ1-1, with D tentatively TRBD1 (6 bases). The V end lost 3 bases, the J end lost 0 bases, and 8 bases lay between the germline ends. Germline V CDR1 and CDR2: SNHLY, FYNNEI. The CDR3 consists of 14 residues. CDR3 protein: CASSEGTLNTEAFF. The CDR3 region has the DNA TGTGCCAGCAGTGAGGGGACACTGAACACTGAAGCTTTCTTT.

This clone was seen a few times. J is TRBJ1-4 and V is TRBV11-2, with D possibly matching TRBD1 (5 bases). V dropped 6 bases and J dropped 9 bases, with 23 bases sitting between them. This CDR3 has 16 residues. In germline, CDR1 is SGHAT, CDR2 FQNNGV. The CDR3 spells CASRTGRGDGSQKLFF. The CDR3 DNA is TGTGCCAGCAGGACTGGTAGGGGTGACGGTTCCCAAAAACTGTTTTTT.

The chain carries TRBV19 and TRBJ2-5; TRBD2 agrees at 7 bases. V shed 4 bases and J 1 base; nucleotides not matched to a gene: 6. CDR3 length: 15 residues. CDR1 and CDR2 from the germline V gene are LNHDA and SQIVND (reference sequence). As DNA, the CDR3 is TGTGCCAGTAGTACCGCCGGGGGGACCCAAGAGACCCAGTACTTC. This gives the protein CASSTAGGTQETQYF.

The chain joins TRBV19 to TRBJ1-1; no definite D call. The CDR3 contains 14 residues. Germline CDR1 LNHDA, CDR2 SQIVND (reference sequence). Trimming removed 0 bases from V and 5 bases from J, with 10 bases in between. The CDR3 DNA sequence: TGTGCCAGTAGTATAGATGGCACACCAACTGAAGCTTTCTTT. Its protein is CASSIDGTPTEAFF.

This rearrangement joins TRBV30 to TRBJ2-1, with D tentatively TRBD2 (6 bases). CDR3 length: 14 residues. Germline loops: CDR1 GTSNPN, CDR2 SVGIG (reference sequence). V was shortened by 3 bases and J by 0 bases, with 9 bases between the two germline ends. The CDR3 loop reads CAWRRTNSYNEQFF. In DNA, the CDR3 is TGTGCCTGGAGACGGACTAACTCCTACAATGAGCAGTTCTTC.

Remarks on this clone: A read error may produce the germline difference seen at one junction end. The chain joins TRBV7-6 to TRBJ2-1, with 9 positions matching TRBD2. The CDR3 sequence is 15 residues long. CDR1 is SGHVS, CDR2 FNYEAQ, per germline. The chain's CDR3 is CASSLSGSGYTEQFF. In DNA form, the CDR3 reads TGTGCCAGCAGCCTTAGCGGGAGTGGTTACACTGAGCAGTTCTTC.

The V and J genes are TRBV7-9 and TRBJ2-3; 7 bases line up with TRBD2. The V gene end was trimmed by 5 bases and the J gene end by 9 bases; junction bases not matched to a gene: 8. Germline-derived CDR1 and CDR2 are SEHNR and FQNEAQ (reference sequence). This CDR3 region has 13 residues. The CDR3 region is CASSPFSGGTQYF. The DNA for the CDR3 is TGTGCCAGCAGCCCTTTTTCGGGGGGAACGCAGTATTTT.

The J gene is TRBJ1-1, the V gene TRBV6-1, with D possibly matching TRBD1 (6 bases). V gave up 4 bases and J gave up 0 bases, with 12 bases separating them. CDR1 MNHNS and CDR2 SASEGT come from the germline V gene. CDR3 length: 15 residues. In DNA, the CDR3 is TGTGCCAGCAGTGTCCCCAGGGGAATGAACACTGAAGCTTTCTTT. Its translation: CASSVPRGMNTEAFF.

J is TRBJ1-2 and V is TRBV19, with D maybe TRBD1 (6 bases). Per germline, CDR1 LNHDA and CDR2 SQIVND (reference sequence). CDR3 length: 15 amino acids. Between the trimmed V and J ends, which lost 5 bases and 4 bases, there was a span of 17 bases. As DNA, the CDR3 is TGTGCCAGTAGTGCCGGGACACCAACCTCCTATGGCTACACCTTC. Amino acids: CASSAGTPTSYGYTF.

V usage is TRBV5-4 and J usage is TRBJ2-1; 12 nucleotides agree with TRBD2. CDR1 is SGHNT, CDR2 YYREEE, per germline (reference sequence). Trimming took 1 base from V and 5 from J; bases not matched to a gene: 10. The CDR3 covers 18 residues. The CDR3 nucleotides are TGTGCCAGCAGCTTGACCCTCCTAGCGGGAGGGCCTCACAATGAGCAGTTCTTC. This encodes CASSLTLLAGGPHNEQFF.

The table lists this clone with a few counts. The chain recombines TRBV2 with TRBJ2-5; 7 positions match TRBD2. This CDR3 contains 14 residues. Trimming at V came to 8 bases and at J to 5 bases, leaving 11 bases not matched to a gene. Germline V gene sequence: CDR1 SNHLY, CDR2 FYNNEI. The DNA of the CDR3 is TGTGCCAGCTCGCGTGGGGGGGGAGAGGAGACCCAGTACTTC. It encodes CASSRGGGEETQYF.

DNA for the CDR3: TGTGCCAGCAAGGCTAGCGGGAGAGAGAGCGAGCAGTACTTC. Protein product: CASKASGRESEQYF. J is TRBJ2-7 and V is TRBV2; 10 positions agree with TRBD2. Germline loops: CDR1 SNHLY, CDR2 FYNNEI. The CDR3 contains 14 residues. V shed 7 bases, J shed 6 bases, and the junction held 9 bases outside the gene matches. Full variable domain (remainder filled in from reference TRBV2 and TRBJ2-7): EPEVTQTPSHQVTQMGQEVILRCVPISNHLYFYWYRQILGQKVEFLVSFYNNEISEKSEIFDDQFSVERPDGSNFTLKIRSTKLEDSAMYFCASKASGRESEQYFGPGTRLTVT.